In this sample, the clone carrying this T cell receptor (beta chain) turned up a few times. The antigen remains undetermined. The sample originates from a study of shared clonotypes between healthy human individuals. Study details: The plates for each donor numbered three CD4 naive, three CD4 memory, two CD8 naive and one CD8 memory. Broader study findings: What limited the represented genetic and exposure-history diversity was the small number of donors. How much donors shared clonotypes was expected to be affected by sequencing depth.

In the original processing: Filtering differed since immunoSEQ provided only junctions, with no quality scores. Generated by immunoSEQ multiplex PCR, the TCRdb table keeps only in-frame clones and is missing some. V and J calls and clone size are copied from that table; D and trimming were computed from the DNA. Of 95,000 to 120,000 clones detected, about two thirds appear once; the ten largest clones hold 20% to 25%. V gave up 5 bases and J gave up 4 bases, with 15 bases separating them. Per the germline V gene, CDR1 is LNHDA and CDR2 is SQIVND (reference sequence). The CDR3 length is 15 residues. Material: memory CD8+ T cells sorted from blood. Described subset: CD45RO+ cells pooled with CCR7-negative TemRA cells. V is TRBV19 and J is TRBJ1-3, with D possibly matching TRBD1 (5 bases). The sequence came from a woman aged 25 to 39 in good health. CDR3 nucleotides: TGTGCCAGTAGTGGGGCGGCATACATCGGAAACACCATATATTTT. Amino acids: CASSGAAYIGNTIYF. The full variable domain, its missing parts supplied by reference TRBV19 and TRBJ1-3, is DGGITQSPKYLFRKEGQNVTLSCEQNLNHDAMYWYRQDPGQGLRLIYYSQIVNDFQKGDIAEGYSVSREKKESFPLTVTSAQKNPTAFYLCASSGAAYIGNTIYFGEGSWLTVV.